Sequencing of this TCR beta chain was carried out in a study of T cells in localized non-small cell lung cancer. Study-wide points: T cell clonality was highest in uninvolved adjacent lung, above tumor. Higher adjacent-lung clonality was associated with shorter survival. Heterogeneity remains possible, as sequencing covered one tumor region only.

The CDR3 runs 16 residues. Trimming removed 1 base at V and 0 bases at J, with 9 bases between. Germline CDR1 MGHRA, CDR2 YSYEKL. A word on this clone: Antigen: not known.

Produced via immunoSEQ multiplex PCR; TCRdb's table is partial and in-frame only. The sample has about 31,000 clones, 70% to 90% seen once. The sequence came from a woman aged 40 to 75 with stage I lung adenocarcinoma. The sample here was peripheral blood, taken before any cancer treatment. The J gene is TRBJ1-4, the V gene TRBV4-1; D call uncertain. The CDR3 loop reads CASSQVGPATNEKLFF. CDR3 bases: TGCGCCAGCAGCCAAGTCGGCCCTGCAACTAATGAAAAACTGTTTTTT.